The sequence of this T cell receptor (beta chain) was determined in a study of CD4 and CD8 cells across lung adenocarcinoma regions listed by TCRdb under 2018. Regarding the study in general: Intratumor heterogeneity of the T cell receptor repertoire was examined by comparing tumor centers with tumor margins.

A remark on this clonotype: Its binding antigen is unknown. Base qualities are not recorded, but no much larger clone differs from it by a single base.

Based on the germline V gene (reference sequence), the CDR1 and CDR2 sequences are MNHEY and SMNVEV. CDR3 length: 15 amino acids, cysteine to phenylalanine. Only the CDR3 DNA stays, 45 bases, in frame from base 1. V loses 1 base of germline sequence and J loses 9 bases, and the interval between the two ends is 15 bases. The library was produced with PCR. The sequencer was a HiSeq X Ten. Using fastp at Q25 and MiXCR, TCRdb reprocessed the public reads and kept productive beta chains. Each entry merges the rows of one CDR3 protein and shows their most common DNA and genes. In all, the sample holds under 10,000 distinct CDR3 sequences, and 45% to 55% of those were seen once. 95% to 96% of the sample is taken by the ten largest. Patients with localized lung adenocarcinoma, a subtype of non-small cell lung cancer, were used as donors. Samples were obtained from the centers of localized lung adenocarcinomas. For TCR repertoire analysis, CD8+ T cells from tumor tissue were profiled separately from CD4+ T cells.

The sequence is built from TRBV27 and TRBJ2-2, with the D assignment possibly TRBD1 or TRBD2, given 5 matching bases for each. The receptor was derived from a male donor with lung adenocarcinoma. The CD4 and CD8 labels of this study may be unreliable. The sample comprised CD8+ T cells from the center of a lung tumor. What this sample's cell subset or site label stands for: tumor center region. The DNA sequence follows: TGTGCCAGCAGTTTATGGCTAGCACGGGGCCGGGAGCTGTTTTTT. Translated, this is CASSLWLARGRELFF.